This T cell receptor (beta chain) originates from a study of shared clonotypes between healthy human individuals (dated by TCRdb to the early 2020s). Regarding the research as a whole: The cohort comprised two women and a few men aged 18 to 49 years. For each donor, CD4 naive and CD4 memory were each given three plates, CD8 naive was given two plates, and CD8 memory was given one plate. The study deeply sequenced blood TCR repertoires of about 5 healthy adults to estimate repertoire size and the extent of clonotype sharing between individuals. Libraries were prepared and TCR repertoires were sequenced by different laboratories using diverse techniques, in order to increase sequencing depth and limit assay-specific biases. Per donor, leukapheresis produced somewhere between about 0.85 and 8.9 billion PBMCs.

CD8 naive samples consisted of CD45RO-negative cells that were positively selected for CCR7, yielding a CD45RA+CCR7+ population without TemRA cells. The donors were healthy, HIV-negative adults who had no recently reported acute infections or vaccinations. Only Caucasian adults living in Nashville, Tennessee, USA were represented among the donors. Blood was obtained by leukapheresis, after which PBMCs were separated by Ficoll-Histopaque density gradient centrifugation and cryopreserved in liquid nitrogen vapor phase. Analytical flow cytometry was used to check the purity and quantity of each magnetically sorted T cell population. Genomic DNA was isolated from each sorted fraction and quantified by UV absorbance on a Nanodrop 2000c. The germline V gene encodes CDR1 SNHLY and CDR2 FYNNEI. A distance of 14 bases separates the germline ends of V and J, which lose 4 bases and 2 bases respectively. Including cysteine and phenylalanine, the CDR3 has 15 amino acids. Only the CDR3 region is kept as DNA, spanning 45 bases read in frame from base 1.

Concerning this clone: This clone's antigen is unknown. No base quality information exists; no much larger clone differs at one position.

TCR CDR3 regions were amplified from genomic DNA by multiplex PCR using the deep immunoSEQ assay. Extracted genomic DNA from each cell subset was spread evenly across all wells of several immunoSEQ 96-well plates, with each plate serving as a replicate. Each replicate PCR for sorted subsets received around 210 ng genomic DNA, equal to roughly 29,000 T cell genomes. Purified libraries were quantified with a Qubit 3.0 fluorometer, sized on a Bioanalyzer 2100, and re-quantified with the KAPA Library Quantification kit. A separate single-read 150-cycle Illumina NextSeq 550 flow cell was used to sequence each immunoSEQ 96-well plate. The original methods were these. The immunoSEQ output contained only junctional sequences without quality scores, so filtering could not match that applied to full-length reads. Sequences were annotated with PyIR, a Python wrapper for IgBLAST v1.9, and V/J genes and CDR3 were assigned using IMGT germline references. Reads with weak V/J assignments (E-value above 1e-6), missing CDR3, stop codons, out-of-frame junctions, or ambiguous translated residues were removed. V3J clonotypes were defined as sequences sharing the same inferred V gene, J gene, and CDR3 amino acid sequence. To compute the percentage overlap between repertoires, the number of shared unique clonotypes was divided by the size of the smaller repertoire. RTK rarefaction, the Chao1 estimator, and Recon v2.1 estimates of unobserved clonotypes were used to assess repertoire richness. Generation probabilities were computed with OLGA for all TCRbeta clonotypes obtained by the gDNA method from a handful of donors. TCRdb took over this immuneACCESS table, retaining in-frame rearrangements with V and J assigned. Such tables are incomplete; in checked studies, under half of the missing clones stem from an unresolved V gene, and the remainder is unexplained. Clone size and the V and J calls come from that table; the DNA yielded D and trimming. The sample includes fewer than 1 million clones, with approximately 97% observed a single time. The top ten clonotypes cover less than 0.25% of the sample.

What the work shows at the level of the full study, not this receptor alone: Higher generation probabilities were observed for clonotypes shared by all four sorted-subset donors than for non-shared clonotypes. Naive subsets generally had larger estimated clonotype richness than memory subsets. Sampling was limited to blood, and TCR repertoires in tissue likely differ from TCR repertoires in blood. Pairwise subsampling indicated that sequencing depth was expected to affect the degree of clonotype sharing among donors. Rarefaction of sorted-subset datasets indicated incomplete sequencing despite the large sequencing depth. Sharing across several donors was observed for 5% to 6.5% of naive CD4, 3% to 3.5% of naive CD8, over 2% of memory CD4, and roughly 0.43% of memory CD8 clonotypes. Because the study included a small number of donors, the genetic and exposure-history diversity represented was limited.

Sequencing was done on a sample of naive CD8+ T cells sorted from blood. The cell subset or site label here, explained by the study, means: CD45RA+CCR7+. The receptor comes from a man aged 25-45 years in good health. This sequence uses TRBV2 and TRBJ1-1; possibly the D gene is TRBD1, per 5 matching bases. The CDR3 region has the sequence CASSVPGEKNTEAFF. The nucleotide sequence reads TGTGCCAGCAGTGTCCCGGGGGAGAAAAACACTGAAGCTTTCTTT. The full variable domain, with segments outside the CDR3 supplied by the reference TRBV2 and TRBJ1-1 proteins, appears as EPEVTQTPSHQVTQMGQEVILRCVPISNHLYFYWYRQILGQKVEFLVSFYNNEISEKSEIFDDQFSVERPDGSNFTLKIRSTKLEDSAMYFCASSVPGEKNTEAFFGQGTRLTVV.